This T cell receptor (beta chain) was sequenced during a study of shared clonotypes between healthy human individuals. Libraries were prepared by immunoSEQ multiplex PCR; TCRdb keeps only in-frame clonotypes and omits some of them. The repertoire has fewer than 850,000 clones, 72% of them found once; the top ten carry about 1.7%. The TCR originated in a woman in her thirties in good health. Sequenced input: memory CD4+ T cells sorted from blood. This sample's subset: CD45RA-negative fraction.

CDR3 sequence (DNA): TGCGCCACCCCAGACAGGGGAAATCAGCCCCAGCATTTT. This translates into CATPDRGNQPQHF. The chain couples TRBV4-1 to TRBJ1-5, with 8 bases identical to TRBD1. The germline V gene has CDR1 MGHRA and CDR2 YSYEKL. The trim removed 10 bases at V and 4 bases at J, leaving 6 bases unmatched. This CDR3 has 13 amino acids.